The 23 T cell receptor beta chains presented below share a single source sample, sequenced in a study of identical twins. TCRdb re-derived calls from the 5' RACE reads in MiXCR, one entry per CDR3 protein. The sample has a few hundred thousand distinct CDR3 sequences, 9% to 10% seen once. The same data also contributed to another study, on yellow fever vaccine responses in identical twins.

The specimen sequenced was PBMCs. These receptors originate from a woman aged 18 to 35 in good health.

This clonotype was counted many times. The rearrangement links TRBV7-8 to TRBJ2-5; 9 bases match TRBD2. There are 15 residues in the CDR3. Germline loops: CDR1 SGHVS, CDR2 FQNEAQ. V shed 4 bases, J shed 4 bases, and the junction held 7 bases outside the gene matches. The CDR3 is CASSSQAGGIETQYF. The DNA of the CDR3 is TGTGCCAGCAGCTCCCAGGCGGGGGGGATAGAGACCCAGTACTTC. Looking up the rest from reference TRBV7-8 and TRBJ2-5 gives the full variable domain: GAGVSQSPRYKVAKRGQDVALRCDPISGHVSLFWYQQALGQGPEFLTYFQNEAQLDKSGLPSDRFFAERPEGSVSTLKIQRTQQEDSAVYLCASSSQAGGIETQYFGPGTRLLVL.

This clonotype showed up just a few times. This chain links TRBV14 with TRBJ2-2, with 10 bases that match TRBD2. V lost 5 bases, J lost 3 bases, and 3 bases stayed unmatched. Germline assignment: CDR1 SGHDN and CDR2 FVKESK. This CDR3 contains 15 residues. The CDR3 DNA follows: TGTGCCAGCAGCAGGACTAGCGGATACACCGGGGAGCTGTTTTTT. This gives the protein CASSRTSGYTGELFF. Looking up the rest from reference TRBV14 and TRBJ2-2 gives the full variable domain: EAGVTQFPSHSVIEKGQTVTLRCDPISGHDNLYWYRRVMGKEIKFLLHFVKESKQDESGMPNNRFLAERTGGTYSTLKVQPAELEDSGVYFCASSRTSGYTGELFFGEGSRLTVL.

The rearrangement uses TRBV27 and TRBJ2-1, with 7 bases matching TRBD2. The trim removed 6 bases at V and 0 bases at J, leaving 8 bases unmatched. Per germline, CDR1 MNHEY and CDR2 SMNVEV (reference sequence). The CDR3 is 16 amino acids. CDR3: CASSRLRDYSYNEQFF. In DNA form, the CDR3 reads TGTGCCAGCAGCCGTCTCCGGGACTACTCCTACAATGAGCAGTTCTTC.

This clonotype was counted at least ten times. The chain links TRBV29-1 to TRBJ2-1; D is unresolved. V lost 7 bases, J lost 5 bases, and 12 bases lay in between. Looked up from germline, CDR1 is SQVTM and CDR2 is ANQGSEA. CDR3 length: 12 residues. This chain's CDR3 is CSAALGHNEQFF. The DNA of the CDR3 is TGCAGCGCCGCCCTAGGCCACAATGAGCAGTTCTTC.

This clonotype was detected only a few times. This chain uses TRBV12-3 or TRBV12-4 with TRBJ2-3, with D unclear. V was pared by 4 bases and J by 3 bases, with 8 bases between. CDR3 length equals 13 residues. The CDR3 here is CASSYRMTDTQYF. CDR3 in DNA: TGTGCCAGCAGTTACCGGATGACAGATACGCAGTATTTT.

This rearrangement joins TRBV11-2 to TRBJ2-3; D gene ambiguous. This CDR3 region has 16 residues. V was cut by 1 base and J by 3 bases, with 14 bases left in between. The germline V gene has CDR1 SGHAT and CDR2 FQNNGV. CDR3 sequence (DNA): TGTGCCAGCAGCTTAGTCTTGTCCAAGCTGACAGATACGCAGTATTTT. Encoded protein: CASSLVLSKLTDTQYF.

This clonotype was seen a few times. The rearrangement joins TRBV12-3 or TRBV12-4 to TRBJ1-6, with D unresolved. CDR3 length equals 13 residues. V was trimmed by 3 bases and J by 8 bases, leaving 8 bases between them. The CDR3, as DNA: TGTGCCAGCAGTTTGCATCCCGATTCACCCCTCCACTTT. Translation gives CASSLHPDSPLHF.

This clonotype occurred many times. The chain employs TRBV10-3 and TRBJ2-3; possibly TRBD1 for D (5 bases). The V end was cut by 0 bases, the J end by 5 bases, with 9 bases between. The CDR3 contains 14 residues. From germline, CDR1 is ENHRY and CDR2 SYGVKD. The CDR3 DNA follows: TGTGCCATCAGTGAGTCCAGGGTCGGAGATACGCAGTATTTT. The encoded protein is CAISESRVGDTQYF.

This clonotype occurred a few times. The chain links TRBV27 to TRBJ1-1, with TRBD1 as a possible D gene (5 bases). This CDR3 region has 15 residues. V lost 2 bases to trimming and J lost 3 bases, with 13 bases between them. In germline, CDR1 is MNHEY, CDR2 SMNVEV (reference sequence). CDR3 in amino acids: CASSLVGHAYTEAFF. The DNA of the CDR3 is TGTGCCAGCAGTTTAGTAGGACACGCTTACACTGAAGCTTTCTTT.

J is TRBJ1-1 and V is TRBV20-1; the D gene is possibly TRBD1 (5 bases). The germline gives CDR1 DFQATT, CDR2 SNEGSKA (reference sequence). V was shortened by 2 bases and J by 9 bases, with 7 bases between the two germline ends. The CDR3 spans 10 residues. CDR3 DNA sequence: TGCAGTGCTAGAAGGGGTCAAGCTTTCTTT. Its protein product is CSARRGQAFF.

The chain uses TRBV7-9 and TRBJ2-3; D remains unclear. V lost 6 bases and J lost 1, with 17 bases in between. Germline V lookup: CDR1 SEHNR, CDR2 FQNEAQ (reference sequence). This CDR3 contains 16 residues. This CDR3 is CASSSPQREGTDTQYF. Here the CDR3 DNA reads TGTGCCAGCAGTTCCCCCCAGCGAGAGGGCACAGATACGCAGTATTTT.

The chain recombines TRBV18 with TRBJ2-1, with 8 bases fitting TRBD2. This CDR3 is 15 amino acids long. V gave up 4 bases and J gave up 0 bases; unmatched junction bases: 2. Germline V gives CDR1 KGHSH, CDR2 LQKENI. CDR3 in amino acids: CASSHTSGSYNEQFF. The CDR3 nucleotides read TGTGCCAGCTCACACACTAGCGGCTCCTACAATGAGCAGTTCTTC.

A few counts support this clonotype. CDR3 sequence reads: CAAGTGAPDTEAFF. The CDR3 DNA is TGTGCGGCCGGGACAGGGGCACCGGACACTGAAGCTTTCTTT. This chain connects TRBV21-1 to TRBJ1-1; the table gives TRBD1 as D, unverified against the DNA. TRBV21-1 represents a pseudogene. The CDR3 loop spans 14 amino acids.

In regard to this clonotype: One end of the junction is discordant with germline, which a read error may explain. The chain is built from TRBV2 and TRBJ2-7; maybe TRBD1 (5 bases). Per germline, CDR1 SNHLY and CDR2 FYNNEI. There are 12 residues in the CDR3. CDR3 DNA: TGTGCCAGCGAATACAGGTCCTATGAGCAGTACTTC. Translated, it gives CASEYRSYEQYF.

This clonotype has only a few counts. The CDR3 DNA sequence: TGTGCCAGCAGATCGGGACAGGGCGGAATCTACGAGCAGTACTTC. This encodes CASRSGQGGIYEQYF. V is TRBV6-1 and J is TRBJ2-7, with 9 bases aligning to TRBD1. Germline assignment: CDR1 MNHNS and CDR2 SASEGT. The V gene end was trimmed by 6 bases and the J gene end by 3 bases; junction bases not matched to a gene: 9. The CDR3 has 15 amino acids.

This clonotype has ten or more counts. V usage is TRBV20-1 and J usage is TRBJ1-1; D is unresolved. The CDR3 contains 14 residues. Germline V CDR1 and CDR2: DFQATT, SNEGSKA (reference sequence). V was cut by 4 bases and J by 0 bases, with 12 bases left in between. For the CDR3, the DNA is TGCAGTGCTACGGCGGAGGGTTTGAACACTGAAGCTTTCTTT. It is translated as CSATAEGLNTEAFF.

In its sample, this clonotype was seen many times. The chain couples TRBV29-1 to TRBJ2-1, with TRBD2 matching over 8 bases. The CDR3 length is 15 residues. V dropped 6 bases and J dropped 0; count of bases not matched to a gene: 7. Germline V gene data show CDR1 as SQVTM and CDR2 as ANQGSEA. CDR3 residues: CSVAGGGRSYNEQFF. The DNA for the CDR3 is TGCAGCGTGGCCGGGGGGGGTCGCTCCTACAATGAGCAGTTCTTC.

The chain recombines TRBV2 with TRBJ2-7; 8 bases are shared with TRBD1. Germline V gene data show CDR1 as SNHLY and CDR2 as FYNNEI. This CDR3 region has 13 residues. V lost 7 bases to trimming and J lost 1 base; unmatched junction nucleotides: 3. As DNA, the CDR3 is TGTGCCAGCACCGGGGACAGGTCCTACGAGCAGTACTTC. Amino acids: CASTGDRSYEQYF.

In the case of this clonotype: The junction and the germline gene differ at one end; a read error may be behind it. The rearrangement links TRBV20-1 to TRBJ1-2, with D tentatively TRBD1 (6 bases). This CDR3 has 15 amino acids. Germline CDR1 and CDR2: DFQATT and SNEGSKA (reference sequence). In DNA, the CDR3 is TGCAGTGCTAGAGATTATTCGGACAGCTCCTATGGCTACATCTTC. Translated: CSARDYSDSSYGYIF.

V usage is TRBV3-1 and J usage is TRBJ2-5, with TRBD2 as a possible D gene (6 bases). V was pared by 1 base and J by 7 bases, with 10 bases between. The germline V gene has CDR1 LGHDT and CDR2 YNNKEL (reference sequence). The CDR3 is 13 amino acids. CDR3 sequence reads: CASSQGTEGTQYF. DNA of the CDR3: TGTGCCAGCAGCCAAGGGACGGAGGGGACCCAGTACTTC.

The sample holds many counts of this clonotype. The junction departs from the called germline gene at one end, perhaps through a read error. The chain couples TRBV7-7 to TRBJ2-1; TRBD1 agrees at 8 bases. The CDR3 runs 13 residues. Germline CDR1 and CDR2: SSHAT and FNYEAQ (reference sequence). As DNA, the CDR3 is TGTGCTAGCAGCCCTGACAGGGGCAATGAGCAGTTCTTC. Its protein is CASSPDRGNEQFF.

The chain joins TRBV18 to TRBJ2-1; TRBD2 matches at 12 bases. The CDR3 length is 16 residues. The V and J ends lost 3 bases and 7 bases, in that order; junction bases with no gene match: 7. In germline, CDR1 is KGHSH, CDR2 LQKENI. The CDR3 loop reads CASSPRLAGVQNEQFF. Here the CDR3 DNA reads TGTGCCAGCTCACCTCGACTAGCGGGAGTACAAAATGAGCAGTTCTTC.

This clonotype was found a few times. This chain uses TRBV10-3 with TRBJ2-2; D call uncertain. The V end was cut by 2 bases, the J end by 3 bases, with 10 bases between. Germline V gives CDR1 ENHRY, CDR2 SYGVKD. This CDR3 comprises 15 residues. CDR3: CAISENRGDTGELFF. CDR3 DNA: TGTGCCATCAGTGAGAATCGAGGCGACACCGGGGAGCTGTTTTTT.